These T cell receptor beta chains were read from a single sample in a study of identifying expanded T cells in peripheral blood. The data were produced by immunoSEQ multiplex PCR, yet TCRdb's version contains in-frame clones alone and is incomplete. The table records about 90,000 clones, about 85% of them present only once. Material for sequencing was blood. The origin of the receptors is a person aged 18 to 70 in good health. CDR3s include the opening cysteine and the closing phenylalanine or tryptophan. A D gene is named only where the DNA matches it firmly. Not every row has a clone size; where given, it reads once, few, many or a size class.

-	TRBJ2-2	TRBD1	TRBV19	TGTGCCAGTACCGAAGGCAGGGGGCGTTCCGGGGAGCTGTTTTTT	CASTEGRGRSGELFF
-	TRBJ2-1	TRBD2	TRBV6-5	TGTGCCAGCAGTTTCGGGGAGGGGAATGAGCAGTTCTTC	CASSFGEGNEQFF
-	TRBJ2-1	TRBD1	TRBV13	TGTGCCAGCAGCACTAGGACAGGGGCGGAGTACTCGACGCAGTTCTTC	CASSTRTGAEYSTQFF
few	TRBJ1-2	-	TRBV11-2	TGTGCCAGCAGCTCGGCTGCAGTCTATGGCTACACCTTC	CASSSAAVYGYTF
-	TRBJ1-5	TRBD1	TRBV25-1	TGTGCCAGCAGTGAACAGGGGGCTAATCAGCCCCAGCATTTT	CASSEQGANQPQHF
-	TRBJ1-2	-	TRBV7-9	TGTGCCAGCAGCTTAGACGAAAACTATGGCTACACCTTC	CASSLDENYGYTF
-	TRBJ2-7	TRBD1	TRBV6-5	TGTGCCAGCAGCCCTAAGACAGGGAGCTACGAGCAGTACTTC	CASSPKTGSYEQYF
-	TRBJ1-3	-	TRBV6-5	TGTGCCAGCAGTTACTCGGGGCCTTCTGTAGACACCATATATTTT	CASSYSGPSVDTIYF
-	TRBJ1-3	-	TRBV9	TGTGCCAGCAATGAGGGCTATGGAAACACCATATATTTT	CASNEGYGNTIYF
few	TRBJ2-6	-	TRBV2	TGTGCCAGCAGGGCCGGGACTCAGTCATCTGGGGCCAACGTCCTGACTTTC	CASRAGTQSSGANVLTF
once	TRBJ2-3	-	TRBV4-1	TGCGCCAGCCGCGCAGGGGACCAAACCACAGATACGCAGTATTTT	CASRAGDQTTDTQYF
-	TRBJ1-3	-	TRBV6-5	TGTGCCAGCAGTTACTCGGTCGTCTCTGGAAACACCATATATTTT	CASSYSVVSGNTIYF
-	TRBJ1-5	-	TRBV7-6	TGTGCCAGCAGCCCATTCACCGTGAGGGAGGAAGGTCGTTGCAATCAGCCCCAGCATTTT	CASSPFTVREEGRCNQPQHF
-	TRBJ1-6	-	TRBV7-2	TGTGCCAGCAGCTTAGCCCATGGAGTTGATTCACCCCTCCACTTT	CASSLAHGVDSPLHF
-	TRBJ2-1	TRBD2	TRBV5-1	TGCGCCAGCAGCTCACCGGGCAGCGGGGGGGCCTCCACGCGCAATGAGCAGTTCTTC	CASSSPGSGGASTRNEQFF
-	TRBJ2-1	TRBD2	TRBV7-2	TGTGCCAGCAGCCTAGGAGGGACTAGCGGCCACCCCGAGCAGTTCTTC	CASSLGGTSGHPEQFF
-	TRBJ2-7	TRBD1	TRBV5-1	TGCGCCAGCAGCTTAGGGACAGGGGATTCCTACGAGCAGTACTTC	CASSLGTGDSYEQYF
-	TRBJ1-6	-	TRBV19	TGTGCCAGTAACGTGGGGTTTTCACCCCTCCACTTT	CASNVGFSPLHF
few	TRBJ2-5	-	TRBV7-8	TGTGCCAGCAGCTTAGGGCCAGGGGGGGGGTCCGAGACCCAGTACTTC	CASSLGPGGGSETQYF
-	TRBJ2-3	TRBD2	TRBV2	TGTGCCAGCGAACCCCAAAGCGGGGGGAAGACAGATACGCAGTATTTT	CASEPQSGGKTDTQYF
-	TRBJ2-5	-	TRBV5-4	TGTGCCAGCAGCTTTGACGGGGTAGAGACCCAGTACTTC	CASSFDGVETQYF